These 9 T cell receptor beta chains share one sample of origin, sequenced in a study of blood T cell repertoires in COVID-19. Method: immunoSEQ multiplex PCR; TCRdb's copy keeps in-frame clones and lacks some. The data hold 150,000 to 250,000 clones, with less than 95% observed a single time. Specimen: peripheral blood. The receptors were sampled from a man in his thirties or forties with COVID-19, enrolled during active disease.

Only one count was recorded for this clone. The CDR3 DNA is TGTGCCAGCAGCTTTTCTAGGAGTAATCAGCCCCAGCATTTT. It specifies CASSFSRSNQPQHF. The chain links TRBV5-5 to TRBJ1-5, with D unclear. This CDR3 region has 14 residues. The V gene's germline CDR1 is SGHKS and CDR2 YYEKEE (reference sequence). V lost 2 bases and J 4 bases, leaving 10 bases between the germline ends.

This chain connects TRBV6-5 to TRBJ2-1; D gene ambiguous. V was trimmed by 5 bases and J by 9 bases, leaving 14 bases between them. CDR1 is MNHEY and CDR2 is SVGAGI in the germline V gene. The CDR3 length is 13 residues. The CDR3 DNA reads as TGTGCCAGCAGTACCAACCCGGGTGGTGAGCAGTTCTTC. This translates into CASSTNPGGEQFF.

The V and J genes are TRBV9 and TRBJ2-1; TRBD2 matches 9 bases. Germline V gene data show CDR1 as SGDLS and CDR2 as YYNGEE. The CDR3 totals 17 residues. J was trimmed by 6 bases and V by 4 bases; bases with no gene match: 14. The CDR3 region has the DNA TGTGCCAGCAGCCCCCACTCCGCCGGGACTAGCTCCAATGAGCAGTTCTTC. Translation gives CASSPHSAGTSSNEQFF.

This clone has only one observation. The chain carries TRBV4-1 and TRBJ2-7; 7 bases are shared with TRBD2. The CDR3 consists of 17 residues. From germline, CDR1 is MGHRA and CDR2 YSYEKL. The V and J ends lost 1 base and 6 bases, in that order; junction bases with no gene match: 15. CDR3 amino acids: CASSQVMAVGGKGEQYF. CDR3 DNA sequence: TGCGCCAGCAGCCAAGTGATGGCGGTCGGGGGGAAGGGCGAGCAGTACTTC.

This clone has just one count. The genes are TRBV25-1 and TRBJ1-4; D remains ambiguous. CDR3 length: 13 amino acids. Germline CDR1 is MGHDK and CDR2 is SYGVNS. Trimming pared 4 bases from V and 8 bases from J, leaving 11 bases between. CDR3 sequence reads: CASSGRHREKLFF. CDR3 nucleotide sequence: TGTGCCAGCAGTGGACGACATAGGGAAAAACTGTTTTTT. The full variable domain, its missing parts supplied by reference TRBV25-1 and TRBJ1-4, is EADIYQTPRYLVIGTGKKITLECSQTMGHDKMYWYQQDPGMELHLIHYSYGVNSTEKGDLSSESTVSRIRTEHFPLTLESARPSHTSQYLCASSGRHREKLFFGSGTQLSVL.

The CDR3 region is CASSLGRAQETQYF. The CDR3, as DNA: TGTGCCAGCAGCTTGGGCAGGGCCCAAGAGACCCAGTACTTC. The gene calls are TRBV5-4 and TRBJ2-5, with a weak D call TRBD1 (5 bases). The V gene's germline CDR1 is SGHNT and CDR2 YYREEE (reference sequence). The CDR3 contains 14 residues. Trimming took off 0 bases at V and 1 base at J, with 7 bases between the two ends.

The chain has TRBV2 and TRBJ2-2; TRBD1 matches at 12 bases. Per germline, CDR1 SNHLY and CDR2 FYNNEI. J lost 7 bases, V lost 6 bases, and 6 bases had no gene match. The CDR3 consists of 15 residues. The CDR3 reads CASRRDRGQDGELFF. The DNA of the CDR3 is TGTGCCAGCAGGAGGGACAGGGGGCAAGACGGGGAGCTGTTTTTT.

This chain links TRBV7-9 with TRBJ2-7; 7 bases fit TRBD1. V was clipped by 5 bases and J by 2 bases; unmatched bases: 9. The CDR3 has 15 amino acids. Per the germline V gene, CDR1 is SEHNR and CDR2 is FQNEAQ (reference sequence). CDR3 sequence (DNA): TGTGCCAGCAGCACCACACAGGGGACGCCCTACGAGCAGTACTTC. It yields the protein CASSTTQGTPYEQYF.

V and J are TRBV7-9 and TRBJ2-5; TRBD2 matches 7 bases. The junction had 9 bases not matched to a gene; V was cut back by 5 bases and J by 0 bases. Germline V CDR1 and CDR2: SEHNR, FQNEAQ (reference sequence). The CDR3 is 16 amino acids. The DNA of the CDR3 is TGTGCCAGCAGCCCTAATGGGAGGGGCCACCAAGAGACCCAGTACTTC. Its protein product is CASSPNGRGHQETQYF.